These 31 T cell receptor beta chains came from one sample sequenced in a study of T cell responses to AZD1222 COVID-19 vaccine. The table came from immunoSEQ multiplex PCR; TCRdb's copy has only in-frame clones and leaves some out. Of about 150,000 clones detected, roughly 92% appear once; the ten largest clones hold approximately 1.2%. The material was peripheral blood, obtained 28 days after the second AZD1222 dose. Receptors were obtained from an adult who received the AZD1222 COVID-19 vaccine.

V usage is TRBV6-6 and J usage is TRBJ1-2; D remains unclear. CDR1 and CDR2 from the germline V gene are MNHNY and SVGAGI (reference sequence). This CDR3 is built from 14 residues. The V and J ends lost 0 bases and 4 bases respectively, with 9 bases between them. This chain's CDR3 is CASSYSRNSYGYTF. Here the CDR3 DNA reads TGTGCCAGCAGTTACTCGAGAAACAGCTATGGCTACACCTTC.

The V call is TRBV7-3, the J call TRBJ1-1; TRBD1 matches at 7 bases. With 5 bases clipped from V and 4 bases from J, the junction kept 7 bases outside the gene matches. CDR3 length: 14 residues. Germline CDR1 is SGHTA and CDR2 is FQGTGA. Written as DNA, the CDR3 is TGTGCCAGCAGCACCAACACAGGGGTCACTGAAGCTTTCTTT. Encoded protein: CASSTNTGVTEAFF.

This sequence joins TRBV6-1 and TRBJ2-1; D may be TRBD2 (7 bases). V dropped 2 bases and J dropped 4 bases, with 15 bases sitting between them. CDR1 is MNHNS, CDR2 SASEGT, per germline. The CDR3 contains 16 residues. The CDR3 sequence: CASSEISGGEYNEQFF. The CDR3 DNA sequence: TGTGCCAGCAGTGAAATTTCGGGGGGCGAGTACAATGAGCAGTTCTTC.

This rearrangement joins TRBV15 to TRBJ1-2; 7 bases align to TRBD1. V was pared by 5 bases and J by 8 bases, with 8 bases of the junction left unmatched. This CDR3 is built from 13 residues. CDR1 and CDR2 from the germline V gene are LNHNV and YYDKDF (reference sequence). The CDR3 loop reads CATSLDRRNGYTF. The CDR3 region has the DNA TGTGCCACCAGCTTGGACAGGCGAAACGGCTACACCTTC.

The CDR3 loop reads CASSETKASNQPQHF. For the CDR3, the DNA is TGTGCCAGCAGCGAGACAAAGGCTAGCAATCAGCCCCAGCATTTT. The rearrangement links TRBV6-5 to TRBJ1-5; D is unresolved. The V gene lost 6 bases and the J gene lost 0 bases, with 12 bases spanning the gap. There are 15 residues in the CDR3. Germline loops: CDR1 MNHEY, CDR2 SVGAGI.

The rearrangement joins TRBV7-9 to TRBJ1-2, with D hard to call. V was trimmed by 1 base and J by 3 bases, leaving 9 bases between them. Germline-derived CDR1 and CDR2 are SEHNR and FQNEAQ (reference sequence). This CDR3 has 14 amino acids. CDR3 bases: TGTGCCAGCAGCTTAGGGCTTTCTTACTATGGCTACACCTTC. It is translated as CASSLGLSYYGYTF.

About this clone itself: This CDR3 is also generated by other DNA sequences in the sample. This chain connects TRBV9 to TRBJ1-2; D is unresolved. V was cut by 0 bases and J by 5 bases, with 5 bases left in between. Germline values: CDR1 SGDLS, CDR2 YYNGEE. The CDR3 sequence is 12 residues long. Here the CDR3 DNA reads TGTGCCAGCAGCGTAGGAGGGTATGGCTACACCTTC. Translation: CASSVGGYGYTF.

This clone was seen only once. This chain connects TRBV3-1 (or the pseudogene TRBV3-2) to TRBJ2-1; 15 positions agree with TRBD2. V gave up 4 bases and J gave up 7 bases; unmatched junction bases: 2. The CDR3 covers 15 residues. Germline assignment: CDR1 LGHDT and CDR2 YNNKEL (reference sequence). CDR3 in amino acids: CASSRGLAGGNEQFF. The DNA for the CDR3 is TGTGCCAGCAGCCGGGGACTAGCGGGGGGAAATGAGCAGTTCTTC.

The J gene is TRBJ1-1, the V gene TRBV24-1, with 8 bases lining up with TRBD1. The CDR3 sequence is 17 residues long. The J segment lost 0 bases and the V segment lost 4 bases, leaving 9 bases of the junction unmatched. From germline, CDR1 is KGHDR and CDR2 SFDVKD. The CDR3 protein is CATSEPGGPRMNTEAFF. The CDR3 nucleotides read TGTGCCACCAGTGAGCCAGGGGGCCCGCGCATGAACACTGAAGCTTTCTTT.

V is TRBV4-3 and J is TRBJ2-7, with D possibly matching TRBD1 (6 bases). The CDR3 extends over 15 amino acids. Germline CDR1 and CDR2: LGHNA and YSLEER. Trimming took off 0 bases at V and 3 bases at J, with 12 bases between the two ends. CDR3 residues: CASSQDRGYDYEQYF. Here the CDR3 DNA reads TGCGCCAGCAGCCAAGACAGGGGTTATGACTACGAGCAGTACTTC.

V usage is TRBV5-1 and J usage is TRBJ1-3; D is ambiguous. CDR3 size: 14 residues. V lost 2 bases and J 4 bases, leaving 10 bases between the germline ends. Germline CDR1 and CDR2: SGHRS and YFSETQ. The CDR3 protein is CASSFEGQGNTIYF. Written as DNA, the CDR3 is TGCGCCAGCAGCTTTGAGGGTCAGGGAAACACCATATATTTT.

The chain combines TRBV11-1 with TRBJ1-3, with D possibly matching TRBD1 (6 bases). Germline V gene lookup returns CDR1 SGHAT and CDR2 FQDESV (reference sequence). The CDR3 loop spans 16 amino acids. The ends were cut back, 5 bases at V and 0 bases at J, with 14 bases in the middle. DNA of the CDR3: TGTGCCAGCAGCACCCGGGACACCAGCTCTGGAAACACCATATATTTT. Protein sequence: CASSTRDTSSGNTIYF. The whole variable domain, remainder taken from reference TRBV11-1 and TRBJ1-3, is EAEVAQSPRYKITEKSQAVAFWCDPISGHATLYWYRQILGQGPELLVQFQDESVVDDSQLPKDRFSAERLKGVDSTLKIQPAELGDSAMYLCASSTRDTSSGNTIYFGEGSWLTVV.

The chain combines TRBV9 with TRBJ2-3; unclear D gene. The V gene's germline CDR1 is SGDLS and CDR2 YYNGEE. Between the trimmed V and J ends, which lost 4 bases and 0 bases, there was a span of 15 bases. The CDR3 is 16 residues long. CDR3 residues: CASSFRASSSTDTQYF. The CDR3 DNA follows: TGTGCCAGCAGCTTTCGGGCCTCATCTAGCACAGATACGCAGTATTTT.

CDR3 bases: TGTGCCAGCAGCTTAATCGGCAGCTACAATGAGCAGTTCTTC. Translation gives CASSLIGSYNEQFF. The genes are TRBV7-3 and TRBJ2-1, with unresolved D. Trimming pared 1 base from V and 3 bases from J, leaving 7 bases between. This CDR3 spans 14 amino acids. The germline CDR1 and CDR2 sequences are SGHTA and FQGTGA.

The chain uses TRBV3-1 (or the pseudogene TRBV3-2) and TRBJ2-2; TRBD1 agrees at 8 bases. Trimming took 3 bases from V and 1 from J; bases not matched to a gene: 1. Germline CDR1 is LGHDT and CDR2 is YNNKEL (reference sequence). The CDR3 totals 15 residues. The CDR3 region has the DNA TGTGCCAGCAGCCACGGGACAGGGAACACCGGGGAGCTGTTTTTT. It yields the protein CASSHGTGNTGELFF.

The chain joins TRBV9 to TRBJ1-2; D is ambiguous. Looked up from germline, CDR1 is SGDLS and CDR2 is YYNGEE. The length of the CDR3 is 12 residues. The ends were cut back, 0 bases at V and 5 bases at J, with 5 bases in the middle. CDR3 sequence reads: CASSVGLYGYTF. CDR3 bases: TGTGCCAGCAGCGTAGGTCTATATGGCTACACCTTC.

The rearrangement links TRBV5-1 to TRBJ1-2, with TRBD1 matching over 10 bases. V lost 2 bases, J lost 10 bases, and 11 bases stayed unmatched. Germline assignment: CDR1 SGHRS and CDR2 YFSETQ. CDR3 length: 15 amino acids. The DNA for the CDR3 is TGCGCCAGCAGCTTATCGGTTGGGACAGGGGTTTCCTACACCTTC. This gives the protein CASSLSVGTGVSYTF.

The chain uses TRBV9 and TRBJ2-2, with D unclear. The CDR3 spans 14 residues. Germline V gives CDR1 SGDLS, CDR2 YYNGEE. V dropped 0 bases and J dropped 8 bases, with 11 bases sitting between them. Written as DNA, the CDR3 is TGTGCCAGCAGCGTAGTGACCTCAAGTGGGGAGCTGTTTTTT. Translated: CASSVVTSSGELFF. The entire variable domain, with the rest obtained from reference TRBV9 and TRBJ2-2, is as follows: DSGVTQTPKHLITATGQRVTLRCSPRSGDLSVYWYQQSLDQGLQFLIQYYNGEERAKGNILERFSAQQFPDLHSELNLSSLELGDSALYFCASSVVTSSGELFFGEGSRLTVL.

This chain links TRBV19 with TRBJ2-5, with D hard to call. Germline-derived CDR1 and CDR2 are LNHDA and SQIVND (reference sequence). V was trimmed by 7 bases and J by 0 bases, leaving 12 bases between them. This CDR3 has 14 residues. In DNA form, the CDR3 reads TGTGCCAGTAAACTTCTGGCTGACCAAGAGACCCAGTACTTC. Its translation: CASKLLADQETQYF.

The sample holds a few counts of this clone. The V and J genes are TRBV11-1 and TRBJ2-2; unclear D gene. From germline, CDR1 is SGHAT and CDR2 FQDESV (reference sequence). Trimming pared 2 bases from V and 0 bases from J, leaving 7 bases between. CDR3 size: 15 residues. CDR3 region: CASSLWRSNTGELFF. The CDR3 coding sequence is TGTGCCAGCAGCTTATGGCGGTCGAACACCGGGGAGCTGTTTTTT.

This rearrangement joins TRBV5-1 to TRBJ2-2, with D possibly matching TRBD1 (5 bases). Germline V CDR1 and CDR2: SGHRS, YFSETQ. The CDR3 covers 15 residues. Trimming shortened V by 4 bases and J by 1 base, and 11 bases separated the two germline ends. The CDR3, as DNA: TGCGCCAGCAGCCCGGACACCGGGAACACCGGGGAGCTGTTTTTT. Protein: CASSPDTGNTGELFF. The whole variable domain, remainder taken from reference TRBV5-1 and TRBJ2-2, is KAGVTQTPRYLIKTRGQQVTLSCSPISGHRSVSWYQQTPGQGLQFLFEYFSETQRNKGNFPGRFSGRQFSNSRSEMNVSTLELGDSALYLCASSPDTGNTGELFFGEGSRLTVL.

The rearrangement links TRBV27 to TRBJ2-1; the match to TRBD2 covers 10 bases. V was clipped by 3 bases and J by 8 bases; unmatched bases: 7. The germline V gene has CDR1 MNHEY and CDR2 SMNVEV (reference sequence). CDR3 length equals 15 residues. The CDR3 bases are TGTGCCAGCAGTTTTGTAGCGGGAGGATGGGATGAGCAGTTCTTC. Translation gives CASSFVAGGWDEQFF.

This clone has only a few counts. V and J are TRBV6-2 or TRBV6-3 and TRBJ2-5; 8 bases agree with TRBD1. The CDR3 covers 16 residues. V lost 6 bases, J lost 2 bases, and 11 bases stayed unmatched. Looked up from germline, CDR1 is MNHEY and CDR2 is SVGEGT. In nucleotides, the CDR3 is TGTGCCAGCAGCCCCTGGACAGGGACCCGTCAAGAGACCCAGTACTTC. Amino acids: CASSPWTGTRQETQYF.

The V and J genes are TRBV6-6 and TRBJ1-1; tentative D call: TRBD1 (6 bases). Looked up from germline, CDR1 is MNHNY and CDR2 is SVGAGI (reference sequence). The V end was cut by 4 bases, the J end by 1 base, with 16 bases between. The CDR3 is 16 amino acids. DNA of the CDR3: TGTGCCAGCAGTTTTACTCCCACAGGGCAGAACACTGAAGCTTTCTTT. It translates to CASSFTPTGQNTEAFF.

This chain's CDR3 is CASSLLGGGLDPYNEQFF. DNA of the CDR3: TGTGCCAGCAGTTTATTAGGTGGAGGCCTAGACCCCTACAATGAGCAGTTCTTC. The rearrangement links TRBV27 to TRBJ2-1, with a weak D call TRBD2 (5 bases). V was pared by 1 base and J by 2 bases, with 18 bases between. Germline CDR1 MNHEY, CDR2 SMNVEV (reference sequence). The CDR3 spans 18 residues.

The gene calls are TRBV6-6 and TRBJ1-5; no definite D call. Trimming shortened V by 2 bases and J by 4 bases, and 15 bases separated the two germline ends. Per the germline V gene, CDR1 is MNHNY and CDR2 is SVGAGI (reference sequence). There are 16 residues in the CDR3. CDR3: CASSYGVPGGNQPQHF. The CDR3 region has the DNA TGTGCCAGCAGTTACGGGGTGCCGGGTGGTAATCAGCCCCAGCATTTT.

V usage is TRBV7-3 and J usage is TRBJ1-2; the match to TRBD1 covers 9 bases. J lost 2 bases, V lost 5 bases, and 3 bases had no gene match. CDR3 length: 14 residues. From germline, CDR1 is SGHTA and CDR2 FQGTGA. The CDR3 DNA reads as TGTGCCAGCAGCCCAACAGGGGGCAACTATGGCTACACCTTC. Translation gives CASSPTGGNYGYTF.

The CDR3 DNA reads TGTGCCAGCAGGAGGACAGGGATCGGCGAAAAACTGTTTTTT. It is translated as CASRRTGIGEKLFF. This chain joins TRBV28 and TRBJ1-4, with 8 bases lining up with TRBD1. The CDR3 length is 14 residues. Germline values: CDR1 MDHEN, CDR2 SYDVKM. J was trimmed by 8 bases and V by 6 bases; bases with no gene match: 8.

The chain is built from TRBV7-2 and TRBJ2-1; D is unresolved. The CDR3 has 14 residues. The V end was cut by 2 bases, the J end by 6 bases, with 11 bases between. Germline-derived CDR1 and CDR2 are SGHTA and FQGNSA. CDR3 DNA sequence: TGTGCCAGCAGCTTACCGCGGCAGAGCAATGAGCAGTTCTTC. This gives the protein CASSLPRQSNEQFF.

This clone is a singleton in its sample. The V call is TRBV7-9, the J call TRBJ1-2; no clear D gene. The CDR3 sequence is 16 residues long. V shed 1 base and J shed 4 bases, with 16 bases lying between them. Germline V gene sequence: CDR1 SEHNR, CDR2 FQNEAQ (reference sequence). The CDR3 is CASSLDGNPNFYGYTF. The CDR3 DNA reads TGTGCCAGCAGCTTAGACGGAAACCCTAACTTCTATGGCTACACCTTC.

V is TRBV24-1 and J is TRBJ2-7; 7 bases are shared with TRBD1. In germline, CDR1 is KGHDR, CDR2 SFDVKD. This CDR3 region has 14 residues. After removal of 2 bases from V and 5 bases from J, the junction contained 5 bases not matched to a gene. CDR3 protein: CATSDSGQGDEQYF. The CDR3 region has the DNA TGTGCCACCAGTGATTCGGGGCAGGGGGACGAGCAGTACTTC.